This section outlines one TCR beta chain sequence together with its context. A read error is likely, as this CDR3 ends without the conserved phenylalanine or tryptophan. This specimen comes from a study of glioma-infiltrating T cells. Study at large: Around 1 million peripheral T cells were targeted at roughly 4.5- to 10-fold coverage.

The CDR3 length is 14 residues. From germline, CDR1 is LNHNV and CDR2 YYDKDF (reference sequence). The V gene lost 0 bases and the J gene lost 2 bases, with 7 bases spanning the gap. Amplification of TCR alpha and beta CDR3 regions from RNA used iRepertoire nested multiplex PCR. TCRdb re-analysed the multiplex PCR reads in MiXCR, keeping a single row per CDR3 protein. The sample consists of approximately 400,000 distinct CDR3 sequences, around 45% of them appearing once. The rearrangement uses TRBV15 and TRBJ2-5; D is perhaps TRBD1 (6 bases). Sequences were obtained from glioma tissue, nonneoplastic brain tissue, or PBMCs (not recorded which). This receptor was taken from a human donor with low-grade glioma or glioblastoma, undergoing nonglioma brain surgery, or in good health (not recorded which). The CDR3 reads CATSRDGQQETQYL. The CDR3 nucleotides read TGTGCCACCAGCAGAGACGGACAGCAAGAGACCCAGTACCTC.